This T cell receptor (beta chain) is from a study of blood T cell repertoires in COVID-19. Across the whole study: Sources were T cells, B-cell-depleted T cells, or PBMCs; the material itself was cDNA or gDNA.

Authors' methods: Nucleated cell number was recorded as an estimate derived from reference gene primer amplification. The repertoire was sequenced with immunoSEQ multiplex PCR; TCRdb's copy has only in-frame clones and lacks some. V, J and clone size reflect that table, while D and trimming were determined from the DNA. The sample yields approximately 90,000 clones, 87% seen once. The germline V gene encodes CDR1 SGHKS and CDR2 YYEKEE (reference sequence). The CDR3 has 15 residues. With 4 bases removed from V and 5 bases from J, the gap between germline ends came to 16 bases. The receptor's source is an elderly woman with acute or convalescent COVID-19. The V and J genes are TRBV5-5 and TRBJ1-5, with D maybe TRBD1 (5 bases). The sample was peripheral blood. CDR3 in amino acids: CASSIGDRNHQPQHF. DNA of the CDR3: TGTGCCAGCAGCATTGGTGACAGAAATCATCAGCCCCAGCATTTT.